Shown below are 28 T cell receptor beta chains from a single sample sequenced in a study of blood T cell repertoires in COVID-19. Method: immunoSEQ multiplex PCR; TCRdb's copy keeps in-frame clones and lacks some. The data contain around 70,000 clones, about 90% of them singletons. Sequenced: peripheral blood. Receptors were obtained from a human donor in a cohort sampled during active COVID-19.

This rearrangement joins TRBV30 to TRBJ1-5, with a tentative D call TRBD1 (6 bases). There are 14 residues in the CDR3. The germline gives CDR1 GTSNPN, CDR2 SVGIG (reference sequence). V lost 1 base and J lost 2, with 9 bases in between. The CDR3 spells CAWSEQGCNQPQHF. CDR3 sequence (DNA): TGTGCCTGGAGTGAACAGGGTTGCAATCAGCCCCAGCATTTT.

This CDR3 is CASNPTGSPLDQETQYF. CDR3 bases: TGTGCCAGTAACCCCACCGGGTCCCCTCTAGACCAAGAGACCCAGTACTTC. The genes are TRBV19 and TRBJ2-5; no clear D. Per the germline V gene, CDR1 is LNHDA and CDR2 is SQIVND (reference sequence). This CDR3 is 17 amino acids long. V lost 7 bases and J 0 bases, leaving 21 bases between the germline ends.

CDR3 coding DNA: TGTGCCAGCGTCCGTACAGGGGGCGTTAGTGAAAAACTGTTTTTT. Translating it yields CASVRTGGVSEKLFF. The V and J genes are TRBV18 and TRBJ1-4; 9 bases agree with TRBD1. J gave up 7 bases and V 8 bases, and 11 bases lay outside the gene matches. Germline V gene data show CDR1 as KGHSH and CDR2 as LQKENI. This CDR3 has 15 residues.

This chain uses TRBV5-4 with TRBJ2-3; a possible D gene is TRBD1 (5 bases). Germline CDR1 and CDR2: SGHNT and YYREEE (reference sequence). Trimming removed 2 bases from V and 3 bases from J, with 13 bases in between. This CDR3 has 15 amino acids. CDR3 region: CASSFDSRVTDTQYF. The CDR3 DNA follows: TGTGCCAGCAGCTTCGATTCCAGGGTGACAGATACGCAGTATTTT. The entire variable domain, with the rest obtained from reference TRBV5-4 and TRBJ2-3, is as follows: ETGVTQSPTHLIKTRGQQVTLRCSSQSGHNTVSWYQQALGQGPQFIFQYYREEENGRGNFPPRFSGLQFPNYSSELNVNALELDDSALYLCASSFDSRVTDTQYFGPGTRLTVL.

The chain links TRBV6-5 to TRBJ2-2; D uncertain. V was cut by 5 bases and J by 1 base, with 8 bases left in between. The germline V gene encodes CDR1 MNHEY and CDR2 SVGAGI. The CDR3 totals 14 residues. CDR3 loop: CASSHSRNTGELFF. The CDR3 region has the DNA TGTGCCAGCAGTCATAGCAGGAACACCGGGGAGCTGTTTTTT.

The rearrangement uses TRBV5-1 and TRBJ1-1; 7 bases line up with TRBD1. Germline trimming cut 5 bases from V and 0 bases from J; bases unmatched to any gene: 4. The length of the CDR3 is 14 residues. Germline CDR1 is SGHRS and CDR2 is YFSETQ. CDR3 sequence reads: CASSTGTVNTEAFF. The CDR3 DNA reads TGCGCCAGCAGTACCGGGACAGTGAACACTGAAGCTTTCTTT.

The chain uses TRBV5-1 and TRBJ1-2; 11 bases are a match to TRBD1. CDR3 length: 15 amino acids. V lost 3 bases to trimming and J lost 7 bases; unmatched junction nucleotides: 8. Germline V lookup: CDR1 SGHRS, CDR2 YFSETQ. The CDR3: CASSSLPGTGGGYTF. CDR3 coding DNA: TGCGCCAGCAGCTCCCTACCCGGGACAGGGGGTGGCTACACCTTC.

V and J are TRBV4-1 and TRBJ1-3; D unclear. Germline loops: CDR1 MGHRA, CDR2 YSYEKL. The CDR3 spans 17 residues. Trimming took off 0 bases at V and 2 bases at J, with 14 bases between the two ends. The CDR3 reads CASSQDRDGGTGNTIYF. In DNA, the CDR3 is TGCGCCAGCAGCCAAGATCGTGACGGAGGAACTGGAAACACCATATATTTT.

The CDR3 loop is CASSLGQGFDEQFF. The CDR3 DNA is TGTGCCAGCAGTTTGGGGCAGGGGTTCGATGAGCAGTTCTTC. The chain carries TRBV27 and TRBJ2-1, with D possibly being TRBD1 (6 bases). CDR1 and CDR2 from the germline V gene are MNHEY and SMNVEV (reference sequence). Trimming stripped 3 bases from V and 8 bases from J, with 14 bases between. The CDR3 is made up of 14 amino acids.

The V call is TRBV11-3, the J call TRBJ2-6; no reliable D call. The germline CDR1 and CDR2 sequences are SGHNT and YENEEA. The CDR3 consists of 14 residues. V was cut by 4 bases and J by 0 bases, with 4 bases left in between. CDR3 DNA: TGTGCCAGCAGCTCCCGCTCTGGGGCCAACGTCCTGACTTTC. This sequence encodes CASSSRSGANVLTF.

CDR3 nucleotides: TGTGCCAGCAGTCCGTTAGACAGGGGCCGGAATTCACCCCTCCACTTT. Translating gives CASSPLDRGRNSPLHF. V is TRBV28 and J is TRBJ1-6; TRBD1 aligns across 8 bases. V was pared by 5 bases and J by 7 bases, with 10 bases of the junction left unmatched. Germline loops: CDR1 MDHEN, CDR2 SYDVKM. The CDR3 has 16 residues.

The chain links TRBV7-2 to TRBJ1-1, with D maybe TRBD1 (6 bases). This CDR3 has 15 amino acids. CDR1 and CDR2 (germline): SGHTA, FQGNSA. Trimming stripped 3 bases from V and 3 bases from J, with 14 bases between. The CDR3 DNA sequence: TGTGCCAGCAGCTTTAGGGGGGGGAGGTACACTGAAGCTTTCTTT. It is translated as CASSFRGGRYTEAFF. Supplemented by reference TRBV7-2 and TRBJ1-1, the full variable domain reads GAGVSQSPSNKVTEKGKDVELRCDPISGHTALYWYRQSLGQGLEFLIYFQGNSAPDKSGLPSDRFSAERTGGSVSTLTIQRTQQEDSAVYLCASSFRGGRYTEAFFGQGTRLTVV.

CDR3 residues: CASSLGRTLYNSPLHF. Here the CDR3 DNA reads TGTGCCAGCAGTTTAGGACGGACACTTTATAATTCACCCCTCCACTTT. The chain is built from TRBV27 and TRBJ1-6, with D tentatively TRBD1 (5 bases). V lost 2 bases to trimming and J lost 4 bases, with 12 bases between them. The CDR3 totals 16 residues. Germline V CDR1 and CDR2: MNHEY, SMNVEV (reference sequence).

Written as DNA, the CDR3 is TGTGCCAGCAGTTCCAGCGGGAGGGCCTACAATGAGCAGTTCTTC. It yields the protein CASSSSGRAYNEQFF. The V and J genes are TRBV28 and TRBJ2-1, with 10 bases lining up with TRBD2. This CDR3 region has 15 residues. V was pared by 4 bases and J by 2 bases, with 2 bases of the junction left unmatched. The V gene's germline CDR1 is MDHEN and CDR2 SYDVKM.

V and J are TRBV30 and TRBJ2-7; D is possibly TRBD1 (6 bases). The germline V gene encodes CDR1 GTSNPN and CDR2 SVGIG (reference sequence). The V end was cut by 2 bases, the J end by 0 bases, with 11 bases between. CDR3 size: 14 residues. CDR3 bases: TGTGCCTGGAGTCCCGGGACACCCTCCTACGAGCAGTACTTC. It specifies CAWSPGTPSYEQYF.

The chain has TRBV6-5 and TRBJ1-5, with a weak D call TRBD1 (6 bases). The V gene lost 6 bases and the J gene lost 4 bases, with 13 bases spanning the gap. CDR1 and CDR2 (germline): MNHEY, SVGAGI. The CDR3 covers 14 residues. The CDR3 coding sequence is TGTGCCAGCAGACAGGGTGGGATAAATCAGCCCCAGCATTTT. As protein: CASRQGGINQPQHF.

The table lists this clone with a count of one. The V call is TRBV3-1 (or the pseudogene TRBV3-2), the J call TRBJ2-5; 11 nucleotides line up with TRBD2. Trimming cost V 0 bases and J 5 bases; bases outside gene matches: 14. From germline, CDR1 is LGHDT and CDR2 YNNKEL (reference sequence). The CDR3 has 19 residues. The CDR3 region is CASSQDRASGGPVIETQYF. DNA for the CDR3: TGTGCCAGCAGCCAAGATCGGGCTAGCGGGGGGCCAGTGATTGAGACCCAGTACTTC.

The chain joins TRBV27 to TRBJ2-3; D is undetermined. This CDR3 comprises 13 residues. Germline V gene lookup returns CDR1 MNHEY and CDR2 SMNVEV (reference sequence). With 4 bases removed from V and 6 bases from J, the gap between germline ends came to 11 bases. CDR3: CASSSLQSDTQYF. The CDR3 nucleotides are TGTGCCAGCAGTTCCCTACAGTCGGATACGCAGTATTTT.

This rearrangement joins TRBV19 to TRBJ1-4, with D perhaps TRBD1 (6 bases). V shed 6 bases and J shed 7 bases, with 18 bases lying between them. Looked up from germline, CDR1 is LNHDA and CDR2 is SQIVND (reference sequence). The CDR3 totals 15 residues. The CDR3: CASRPGQNRGEKLFF. As DNA, the CDR3 is TGTGCCAGTAGACCAGGACAGAATAGAGGTGAAAAACTGTTTTTT.

This clone appeared a few times. The V gene is TRBV30, the J gene TRBJ2-1; possibly TRBD2 for D (5 bases). Germline CDR1 is GTSNPN and CDR2 is SVGIG (reference sequence). The CDR3 totals 13 residues. With 0 bases removed from V and 3 bases from J, the gap between germline ends came to 6 bases. The CDR3 DNA sequence: TGTGCCTGGAGTGTACTAGGCTACAATGAGCAGTTCTTC. As protein: CAWSVLGYNEQFF.

V usage is TRBV20-1 and J usage is TRBJ1-5; no clear D. The CDR3 consists of 14 residues. Looked up from germline, CDR1 is DFQATT and CDR2 is SNEGSKA (reference sequence). V was cut by 3 bases and J by 4 bases, with 13 bases left in between. This CDR3 reads CSASIYRANQPQHF. The CDR3 region has the DNA TGCAGTGCTAGTATATACAGAGCTAATCAGCCCCAGCATTTT.

This chain uses TRBV28 with TRBJ1-2, with 10 nucleotides matching TRBD1. The junction had 3 bases not matched to a gene; V was cut back by 5 bases and J by 6 bases. Germline V gives CDR1 MDHEN, CDR2 SYDVKM. The CDR3 runs 13 residues. The CDR3: CASSTGQGHGYTF. Written as DNA, the CDR3 is TGTGCCAGCAGTACGGGACAGGGGCATGGCTACACCTTC.

CDR3 in amino acids: CAITPIGGYGYTF. CDR3 in DNA: TGTGCCATCACCCCCATCGGGGGCTATGGCTACACCTTC. The V call is TRBV10-3, the J call TRBJ1-2; D may be TRBD1 (5 bases). The germline V gene has CDR1 ENHRY and CDR2 SYGVKD. Trimming removed 7 bases at V and 4 bases at J, with 13 bases between. There are 13 residues in the CDR3.

J is TRBJ1-1 and V is TRBV24-1, with 8 positions matching TRBD1. The CDR3 extends over 13 amino acids. Germline CDR1 is KGHDR and CDR2 is SFDVKD. V lost 7 bases, J lost 1 base, and 1 base stayed unmatched. The CDR3, as DNA: TGTGCCACCAGGGACAGGGAGAACACTGAAGCTTTCTTT. As protein: CATRDRENTEAFF.

The gene calls are TRBV3-1 (or the pseudogene TRBV3-2) and TRBJ2-2, with D possibly TRBD2 on 7 matching bases. Trimming cost V 8 bases and J 4 bases, with 26 bases left between them. The CDR3 runs 18 residues. Germline CDR1 and CDR2: LGHDT and YNNKEL (reference sequence). The CDR3 coding sequence is TGTGCCAGCCGCCCTATCCACGGGGGCGGGGGCGTCACCGGGGAGCTGTTTTTT. This sequence encodes CASRPIHGGGGVTGELFF.

The chain carries TRBV6-2 or TRBV6-3 and TRBJ2-3; TRBD1 agrees at 7 bases. Germline loops: CDR1 MNHEY, CDR2 SVGEGT. The CDR3 is 15 residues long. V was clipped by 3 bases and J by 5 bases; unmatched bases: 8. CDR3 residues: CASSYVGGDKDTQYF. CDR3 coding DNA: TGTGCCAGCAGTTATGTAGGGGGCGATAAAGATACGCAGTATTTT.

The chain joins TRBV5-6 to TRBJ2-2, with 7 bases matching TRBD2. The CDR3 extends over 16 amino acids. V was clipped by 2 bases and J by 4 bases; unmatched bases: 8. Germline lookup yields CDR1 SGHDT and CDR2 YYEEEE. CDR3 loop: CASSFLAGSGTGELFF. The CDR3 coding sequence is TGTGCCAGCAGCTTTTTAGCGGGTAGCGGCACCGGGGAGCTGTTTTTT.

The chain uses TRBV6-2 or TRBV6-3 and TRBJ2-5; 7 nucleotides agree with TRBD2. V lost 0 bases, J lost 5 bases, and 15 bases stayed unmatched. Germline V gene sequence: CDR1 MNHEY, CDR2 SVGEGT. There are 18 residues in the CDR3. CDR3 protein: CASSYSYGTRTSMETQYF. Written as DNA, the CDR3 is TGTGCCAGCAGTTACTCGTATGGAACACGGACTAGTATGGAGACCCAGTACTTC.